This note documents a single T cell receptor (beta chain) sequence. This clone was seen a single time. The antigen it recognizes is unknown. No base quality information exists; no much larger clone differs at one position. In total, fewer than 750 healthy bone marrow donors made up the cohort. All cohort members were sampled while nominally healthy, although unrecorded immune exposures were likely present. The donor was CMV seronegative and was included in the group of 352 seronegative cohort members. A peripheral blood sample was collected from each donor, and TCR beta sequencing was performed on peripheral blood mononuclear cells. Genomic DNA was extracted from the blood cell samples with the Qiagen DNeasy Blood Extraction Kit. Based on the germline V gene, the CDR1 and CDR2 sequences are MGHRA and YSYEKL. Compared with germline, V lacks 3 bases and J lacks 8 bases; bases without a gene match: 11. The CDR3, cysteine through phenylalanine, is 15 amino acids long. Of the read, only the CDR3 DNA is kept; its 45 bases are in frame from base 1.

The data are from a study of cytomegalovirus exposure and HLA in healthy donors (dated 2017 in TCRdb). At the level of the whole study: An earlier analysis of approximately 640 of the donors reported about 250 Gb of sequence data and around 120 million unique TCR beta sequences from about 180 million T cells. Around 300 gigabases of sequencing data and 78 million or so unique TCR sequences were included in an early release covering 500 to 750 HLA-typed donors. The genetic ancestry cluster associated with self-reported Caucasian donors included 81% of the roughly 410 genotyped donors. The aim of the study was to test whether cataloging public T cell receptors could identify signatures of past pathogen exposure. The study used immunosequencing to profile the T cell repertoires of under 700 subjects and linked those repertoires to cytomegalovirus serostatus. A separate validation cohort of over a hundred different subjects was used in addition to the approximately 700-subject first cohort. The study combined high-throughput TCR immunosequencing, statistical association of individual TCRs with disease status, and machine learning to predict cytomegalovirus infection status. A later analysis re-analyzed previously published TCR beta repertoires from approximately 670 donors and added high-resolution HLA genotyping to study TCR occurrence patterns. Rather than using new phenotypic data, the later analysis identified candidate immune exposures from TCR beta sequences and from how often those sequences occurred across donors. An earlier analysis of about 600 of the donors used high-throughput TCR beta sequencing to judge whether each TCR beta V gene segment behaved as functional or pseudogenic. Alongside the repertoire data, information on donor age, sex, ethnicity and CMV serostatus was compiled. A later genetic analysis took genome-wide SNP genotypes for about three fifths of the 666 donors and used that subset as a discovery cohort. All discovery cohort repertoires had been generated using a single sequencing platform. HLA typing included class I and class II loci at four-digit resolution. Typing coverage varied by locus: roughly 620-640 donors for A, B, C, DRB1 and DQB1; roughly 520 for DQA1; 606 for DPA1; roughly 470 for DPB1. Five DR-DQ haplotypes were handled as single units for association and clustering, since linkage in the cohort was strong. Across some 400 genotyped donors of the cohort, an average of roughly 250,000 unique TCR beta nucleotide sequences per donor were sequenced, and 15% to 20% of those sequences were non-productive.

What the research found in general, with its limitations: In a later analysis, the rate of TCR association differed among HLA loci, with DRB1 alleles having the most associated TCRs and HLA-C alleles having the fewest. In a later genetic analysis, a missense DCLRE1C variant was associated with V-gene and J-gene trimming of TCR beta chains, and the association was replicated in an independent cohort. Most CMV-associated TCR beta chains appeared to be HLA-restricted in a later analysis, and the HLA associations seemed to be driven largely by CMV exposure. A cluster of highly shared sequence variants was judged likely to represent a technical artifact of the sequencing pipeline. In vitro tests confirmed that a few of the cytomegalovirus-associated TCR beta chains recognize cytomegalovirus antigens. A further reported finding was that TCR beta sequences accurately predicted the HLA-A and HLA-B alleles for most subjects in the first cohort. The study gave a list of some 150 TCR beta chains associated with cytomegalovirus. Compared with the approximately 700-donor mean, donors in an Asian-associated ancestry cluster had fewer N-insertions in productive TCRs, according to a later genetic analysis. Linkage disequilibrium might explain the correlated functional status among segregating V segments, but an unknown experimental factor could not be excluded. The presence/absence analyses assumed that sequencing depth was roughly uniform across donors, and that assumption may not be true. CMV serostatus was the only immune exposure information available for the cohort. The 87-base-pair reads could not distinguish some IMGT-functional V segments, including TRBV6-2 and TRBV6-3, so those segments were excluded. In a later analysis, HLA-associated TCR beta chains showed more clonal expansion and lower generation probabilities than non-associated chains that were equally common. At a false discovery rate of 0.05, a later analysis linked under 20,000 TCR beta sequences to specific HLA alleles. The authors suggested that the approach could potentially be generalized to other disease states and immunological phenotypes. The classifier was reported to diagnose cytomegalovirus status with high specificity and sensitivity in both the original and validation cohorts. An earlier analysis of some 590 of the donors showed that most TCR beta V segments appeared in productive rearrangements either about 87% or about 30% of the time, which broadly matched IMGT annotations. HLA typing was unavailable for some donors at each locus, so association tests used only the typed subset. When HLA alleles, especially DR and DQ, strongly co-occurred, attributing TCR associations to individual alleles was difficult. While some public TCRs were present in many individuals, most TCR sequences turned up only very rarely across donors. In this cohort, only TCR beta chains were sequenced, and detectable features were limited by the absence of alpha or paired-chain data. According to a later analysis, parvovirus B19, influenza, CMV and Epstein-Barr virus appeared linked to several top co-occurrence clusters. Over 15 rarely observed V segments, including chromosome 9 orphons, were excluded from the earlier analysis of 550 to 700 of the donors because counts were too low.

The library was prepared using the immunoSEQ multiplex PCR assay. The multiplex PCR relied on a mix of 60 forward primers for TCR Vbeta segments and 13 reverse primers for TCR Jbeta segments. The CDR3 region of rearranged TCR beta genes was amplified from genomic DNA with a multiplex PCR assay. On the Illumina HiSeq System, the amplified TCR beta libraries were sequenced as 87-base-pair reads. In the source study's methods: Across the 640 or so repertoires, a later analysis counted tens of millions of unique TCR beta chains, roughly 11 million of which were shared by at least two donors. Raw reads were error-corrected and collapsed into unique sequences with a nearest-neighbor algorithm that merged closely related sequences to remove PCR and sequencing errors. Alignment of CDR3 sequences to IMGT reference sequences was used to assign V, D and J gene segments. For a sequence to be retained, a match of at least six nucleotides to both a V gene segment and a J gene segment was required. A rearrangement counted as productive if the CDR3 had no stop codons and remained in frame with V and J, and every other rearrangement counted as non-productive. Following IMGT convention, CDR3 was defined as the stretch from the second conserved V-encoded cysteine to the conserved J-encoded phenylalanine. The earlier analysis of 500 to 600 of the donors excluded sequences that lacked an unambiguous match to a single V gene segment. An earlier analysis of 500 to 600 of the donors classified V segments as functional when productive rearrangements were above 56.7% and as segregating when the standard deviation between donors was above 5%. A statistical classification framework was built for diagnosing cytomegalovirus status from the catalog of TCR beta chain sequences. A later analysis assigned V and J genes by comparing TCR nucleotide sequences with IMGT/GENE-DB human TR gene sequences. A later analysis assigned CDR3 sequences and most-parsimonious VDJ recombination scenarios with the TCRdist pipeline. In a later analysis, each TCR beta chain was defined by its CDR3 amino acid sequence together with its V-gene family, and reads lacking a unique V-gene family were excluded. As a way to deal with suspected cross-contamination and a sequencing artifact, a later analysis dropped hundreds of nucleotide sequences that were highly shared and had low generation probability. For each public chain, a later analysis derived a clonal expansion index from normalized ranks of inferred template counts within each repertoire. In a later analysis, generation probabilities were computed using a VDJ recombination model fitted to out-of-frame rearrangements, and the results were checked against IGoR. A later analysis scored TCR-TCR, TCR-HLA and TCR-CMV co-occurrence with hypergeometric tests, applying a repertoire-size bias correction to TCR pairs. In a later analysis, false discovery rates were estimated by permuting HLA or CMV assignments 20 times. In a later analysis, co-occurring TCRs were grouped with DBSCAN, and TCRdist sequence similarity was added when clustering was performed within HLA-allele-positive subsets. For co-occurrence clustering, repertoires with fewer than 30,000 or more than 120,000 public chains were excluded, along with several repertoires with anomalous nucleotide sharing. The clones in this table, taken by TCRdb from immuneACCESS, are in-frame only. Not every clone is retained; where verified, under half of the shortfall comes from an unresolved V gene, and the cause of the rest is unknown. From that table come the V and J calls and clone size; the DNA was used to work out D and trimming. This sample lists around 220,000 clones; about 80% were detected once. The ten largest clonotypes hold roughly 16% of the sample.

This TCR was recovered from a man between 40 and 49 years old in good health and CMV-seronegative. Material for sequencing was PBMCs. The chain is made from TRBV4-1 and TRBJ1-2; 8 of the junction bases match TRBD1. CDR3 sequence: CASSQASDRVGGYTF. The DNA sequence is as follows: TGCGCCAGCAGCCAGGCGTCGGACAGGGTCGGAGGCTACACCTTC.